One T cell receptor beta chain is described in this entry. Its antigen is currently unknown. This entry belongs to a study of shared clonotypes between healthy human individuals. Findings and limits, study-wide: Larger richness was generally estimated for naive than memory subsets.

Trimming pared 5 bases from V and 7 bases from J, leaving 5 bases between. The CDR3 is made up of 11 amino acids. CDR1 SEHNR and CDR2 FQNEAQ come from the germline V gene (reference sequence). Deep-level assay runs were performed. Only in-frame clones appear in the TCRdb table, and some are missing; sequencing was by immunoSEQ multiplex PCR. The table shows approximately 2,000,000 clones, with under 95% occurring only once. This chain uses TRBV7-9 with TRBJ2-2; the D is unclear. This sequence originates from a man in his late teens or twenties in good health. Some clones in this sample may be carry-over from other donors' samples. The sequencing sample was made of naive CD4+ T cells from PBMCs. Subset: CD45RA+ positively selected. As DNA, the CDR3 is TGTGCCAGCAGCGAGAACGGGGAGCTGTTTTTT. As protein: CASSENGELFF.